This TCR beta chain was recovered during a study of monozygotic twins with cystic fibrosis (dated by TCRdb to the early 2020s). A note on the overall study: Barcoded libraries were prepared from roughly 3 micrograms of fragmented DNA with roughly 15 PCR cycles. The study compared TCR beta repertoires within and between 16 monozygotic twin pairs with cystic fibrosis to assess genetic influence on V and J gene usage. The cohort comprised ten female and six male twin pairs aged about 2.0 to 36.4 years, median around 9 years, mostly children and adolescents. On the day of blood sampling, twins were ranked among 850 to 1,300 cohort participants for weight-for-height and for FEVPerc (FEV1 disease centile). Data for three of the twin pairs had been reported earlier in a different context.

TCR beta CDR3 regions were amplified by multiplex PCR with the immunoSEQ immune profiling system according to the manufacturer's instructions. Sequencing was performed on an Illumina NextSeq system. Under the source paper's analysis protocol: Sequence data were processed on the immunoSEQ Analyzer platform, and clonality was computed as the square root of Simpson's index of productive rearrangements. V and J usage similarity was measured by Jensen-Shannon distance, and CDR3 generation probabilities were computed with OLGA. The immuneACCESS database (August 2020) and VDJdb (December 2020) were searched for shared CDR3 sequences. Held by TCRdb, this immuneACCESS table contains in-frame sequences only and omits some clones. Under half of the omission traces to an unresolved V gene where checked; the cause of the rest is unknown. D and trimming were read from the DNA, whereas the V and J calls and clone size are those reported in that table. A total of 30,000 to 40,000 clones appear in this sample, about 96% of them only once. Around 0.15% of the sample comes from the top ten.

Note on this clone: No antigen is known for it. Qualities for individual bases were not recorded, and no much larger clone is one base off.

CDR1 and CDR2, looked up from the germline V gene, are SGHAT and FQNNGV. The CDR3 runs 13 residues from the cysteine to the phenylalanine. Only the CDR3 part of the read is kept: 39 bases, read in frame from the first base. V has 7 bases trimmed and J has 6 bases trimmed; junction bases matching no gene number 6. The research as a whole found: The cohort was small, and no association was found between shared CDR3 numbers and age, concordance or disease severity. V gene usage was most similar to the co-twin in 13 of 16 pairs, and J usage was most similar to the co-twin in 8 of 16 pairs, which suggests genetic constraints. Sharing of nucleotide-identical clonotypes was significantly greater within monozygotic CF twin pairs than between unrelated CF individuals (P = 0.000026, Mann-Whitney). Simpson clonality tended to be low (median approximately 0.0095), which suggests a naive-dominated repertoire, although clonality was higher in the most severely affected patients.

The twin pairs came from the European Cystic Fibrosis Twin and Sibling Study Cohort, which recruited patients from over a hundred CF clinics across 14 European countries. Zygosity and CFTR genotype were confirmed in-house, and zygosity was tested by multiplex PCR of nine short tandem repeat loci. Each twin gave a peripheral blood sample, and clinical parameters were documented on that same day of blood sampling. Genomic DNA was isolated from peripheral blood cells with phenol/chloroform and kept in TE buffer at 4 degrees C. The chain uses TRBV11-2 and TRBJ1-2; 9 junctional bases match TRBD1. Specimen: blood. This clonotype originated in a girl aged 2-10 years with cystic fibrosis. CDR3 protein: CASTNTGGDGYTF. The DNA is as follows: TGTGCCAGCACTAATACAGGGGGCGATGGCTACACCTTC.